This T cell receptor (beta chain) was found in a study of somatic mutations in cytotoxic T cells in rheumatoid arthritis. The data were produced by immunoSEQ multiplex PCR, yet TCRdb's version contains in-frame clones alone and is incomplete. The profile shows roughly 9,800 clones, over 75% of them singletons. About this clone itself: Other nucleotide sequences in the sample specify the same CDR3.

The TCR originated in a woman aged 18-30 years with rheumatoid arthritis. Material: CD4+ T cells sorted from blood.

CDR3 sequence: CATSGTSGSQETQYF. DNA of the CDR3: TGTGCCACATCCGGGACTAGCGGTTCCCAAGAGACCCAGTACTTC. The chain carries TRBV10-3 and TRBJ2-5; 11 bases agree with TRBD2. This CDR3 spans 15 amino acids. V was clipped by 10 bases and J by 1 base; unmatched bases: 8. Germline V gene sequence: CDR1 ENHRY, CDR2 SYGVKD.